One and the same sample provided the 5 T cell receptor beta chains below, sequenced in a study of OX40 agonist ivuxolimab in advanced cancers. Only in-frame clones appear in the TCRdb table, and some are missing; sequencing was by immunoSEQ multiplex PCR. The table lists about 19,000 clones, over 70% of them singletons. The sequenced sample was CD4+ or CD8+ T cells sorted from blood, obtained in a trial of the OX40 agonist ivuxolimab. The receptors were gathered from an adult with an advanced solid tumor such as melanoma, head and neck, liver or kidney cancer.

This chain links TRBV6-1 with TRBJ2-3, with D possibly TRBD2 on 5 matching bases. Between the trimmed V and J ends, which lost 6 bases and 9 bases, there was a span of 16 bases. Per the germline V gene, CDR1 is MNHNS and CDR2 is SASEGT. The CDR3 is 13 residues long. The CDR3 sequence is CASSQDSNPTQYF. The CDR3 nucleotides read TGTGCCAGCAGCCAGGACTCTAACCCAACGCAGTATTTT.

CDR3 residues: CASSVMTSINEQFF. The DNA of the CDR3 is TGTGCCAGCAGCGTAATGACTAGCATCAATGAGCAGTTCTTC. The V and J genes are TRBV11-2 and TRBJ2-1, with 7 bases that match TRBD2. V lost 5 bases to trimming and J lost 6 bases; unmatched junction nucleotides: 7. This CDR3 has 14 amino acids. The germline CDR1 and CDR2 sequences are SGHAT and FQNNGV.

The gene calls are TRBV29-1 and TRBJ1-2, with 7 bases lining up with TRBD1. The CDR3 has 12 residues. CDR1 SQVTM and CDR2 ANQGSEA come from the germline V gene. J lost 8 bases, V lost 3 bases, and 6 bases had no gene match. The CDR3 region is CSVDDRVIGYTF. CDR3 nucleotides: TGCAGCGTTGATGACAGGGTCATCGGCTACACCTTC. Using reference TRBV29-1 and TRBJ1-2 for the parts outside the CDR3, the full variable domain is SAVISQKPSRDICQRGTSLTIQCQVDSQVTMMFWYRQQPGQSLTLIATANQGSEATYESGFVIDKFPISRPNLTFSTLTVSNMSPEDSSIYLCSVDDRVIGYTFGSGTRLTVV.

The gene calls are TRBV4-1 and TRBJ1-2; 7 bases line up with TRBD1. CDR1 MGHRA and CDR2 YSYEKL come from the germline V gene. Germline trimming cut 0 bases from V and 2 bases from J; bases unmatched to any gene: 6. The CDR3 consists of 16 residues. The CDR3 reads CASSQDRGGGNYGYTF. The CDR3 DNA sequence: TGCGCCAGCAGCCAAGATAGGGGAGGGGGCAACTATGGCTACACCTTC.

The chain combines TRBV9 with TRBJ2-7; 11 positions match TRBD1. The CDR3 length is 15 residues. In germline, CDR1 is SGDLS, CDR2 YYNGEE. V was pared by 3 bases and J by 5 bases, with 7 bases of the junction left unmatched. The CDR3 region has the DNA TGTGCCAGCAGCGCACCGGGACAGGGGGTAAACGAGCAGTACTTC. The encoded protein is CASSAPGQGVNEQYF.